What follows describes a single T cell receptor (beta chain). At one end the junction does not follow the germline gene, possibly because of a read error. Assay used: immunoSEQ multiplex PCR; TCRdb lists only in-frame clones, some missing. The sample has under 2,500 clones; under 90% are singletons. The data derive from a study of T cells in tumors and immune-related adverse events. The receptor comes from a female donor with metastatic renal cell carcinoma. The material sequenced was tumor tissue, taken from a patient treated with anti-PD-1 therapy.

This CDR3 reads CATLRTSNNSPLHF. The CDR3 region has the DNA TGTGCCACCCTCCGGACCTCCAATAATTCACCCCTCCACTTT. The rearrangement joins TRBV6-6 to TRBJ1-6, with no clear D. This CDR3 contains 14 residues. Per germline, CDR1 MNHNY and CDR2 SVGAGI (reference sequence).